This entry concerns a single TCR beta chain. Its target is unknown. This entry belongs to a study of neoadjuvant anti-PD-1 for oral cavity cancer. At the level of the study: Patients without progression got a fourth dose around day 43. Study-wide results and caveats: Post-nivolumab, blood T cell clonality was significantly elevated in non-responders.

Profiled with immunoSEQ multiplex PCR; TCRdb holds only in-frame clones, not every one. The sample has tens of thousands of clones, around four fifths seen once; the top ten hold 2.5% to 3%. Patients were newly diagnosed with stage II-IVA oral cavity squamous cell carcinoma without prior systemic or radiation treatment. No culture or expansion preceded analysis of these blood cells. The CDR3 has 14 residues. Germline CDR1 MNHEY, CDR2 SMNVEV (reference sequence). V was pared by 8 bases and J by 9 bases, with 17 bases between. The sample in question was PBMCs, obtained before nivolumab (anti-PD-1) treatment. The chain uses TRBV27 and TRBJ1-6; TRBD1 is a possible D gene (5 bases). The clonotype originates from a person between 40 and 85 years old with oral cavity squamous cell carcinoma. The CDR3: CASGPRQPGSPLHF. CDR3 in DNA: TGTGCCAGCGGCCCTAGACAGCCGGGTTCACCCCTCCACTTT.